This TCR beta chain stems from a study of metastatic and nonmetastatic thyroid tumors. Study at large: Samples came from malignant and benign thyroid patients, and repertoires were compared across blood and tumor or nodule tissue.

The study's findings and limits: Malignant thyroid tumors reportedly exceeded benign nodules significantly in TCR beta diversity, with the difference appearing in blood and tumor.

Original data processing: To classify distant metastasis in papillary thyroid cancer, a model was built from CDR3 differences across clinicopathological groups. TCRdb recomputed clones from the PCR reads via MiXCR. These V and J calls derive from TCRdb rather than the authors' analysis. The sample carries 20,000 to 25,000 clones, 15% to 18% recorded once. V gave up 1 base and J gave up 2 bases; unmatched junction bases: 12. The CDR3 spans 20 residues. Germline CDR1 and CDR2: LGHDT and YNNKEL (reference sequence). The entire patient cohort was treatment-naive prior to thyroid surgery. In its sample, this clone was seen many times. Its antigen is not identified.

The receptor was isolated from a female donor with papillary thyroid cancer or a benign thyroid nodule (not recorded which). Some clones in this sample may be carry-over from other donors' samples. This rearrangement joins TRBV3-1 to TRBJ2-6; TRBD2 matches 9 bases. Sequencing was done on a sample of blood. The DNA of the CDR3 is TGTGCCAGCAGCCAAGGGATTAGCGGGAGTTTCCTCCCTGGGGCCAACGTCCTGACTTTC. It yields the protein CASSQGISGSFLPGANVLTF.